These 27 T cell receptor beta chains were all obtained from the same sample, sequenced in a study of control samples from healthy donors and cancer patients. Data came from immunoSEQ multiplex PCR; TCRdb stores just in-frame clones and leaves some out. Counted here are around 90,000 clones, about 89% occurring once; the ten biggest clones make up under 25%. Sequencing used blood. These TCRs come from a young man in good health.

The V call is TRBV9, the J call TRBJ2-5, with TRBD2 matching 16 bases. The V and J ends lost 4 bases and 5 bases, in that order; junction bases with no gene match: 5. Germline assignment: CDR1 SGDLS and CDR2 YYNGEE. This CDR3 contains 16 residues. CDR3 nucleotides: TGTGCCAGCAGCCCCGGGACTAGCGGGGGGGCTGAGACCCAGTACTTC. Translating gives CASSPGTSGGAETQYF.

Only one count was recorded for this clone. V usage is TRBV5-8 and J usage is TRBJ1-1, with D perhaps matching TRBD1 (6 bases). The CDR3 has 14 amino acids. Trimming stripped 2 bases from V and 6 bases from J, with 14 bases between. Looked up from germline, CDR1 is SGHTS and CDR2 is YDEGEE. The DNA for the CDR3 is TGTGCCAGCAGCTTAGGCAGGGGCGCCTCTGAAGCTTTCTTT. It encodes CASSLGRGASEAFF.

V usage is TRBV7-2 and J usage is TRBJ2-5; 12 bases are shared with TRBD2. CDR3 length equals 18 residues. CDR1 and CDR2 (germline): SGHTA, FQGNSA. The junction had 13 bases not matched to a gene; V was cut back by 3 bases and J by 5 bases. CDR3 sequence: CASSFRRLAGGRDETQYF. For the CDR3, the DNA is TGTGCCAGCAGCTTCAGGCGGCTAGCGGGGGGGCGAGATGAGACCCAGTACTTC.

The J gene is TRBJ1-2, the V gene TRBV18; tentatively, D is TRBD1 (5 bases). V was shortened by 5 bases and J by 4 bases, with 14 bases between the two germline ends. CDR1 and CDR2 from the germline V gene are KGHSH and LQKENI. The CDR3 loop spans 14 amino acids. The CDR3: CASSSRDSSYGYTF. CDR3 sequence (DNA): TGTGCCAGCTCATCGAGAGACAGCAGCTATGGCTACACCTTC.

This chain connects TRBV5-1 to TRBJ1-4; weak D call: TRBD1 (6 bases). The germline gives CDR1 SGHRS, CDR2 YFSETQ. CDR3 length equals 14 residues. Deletions cut 3 bases from V and 4 bases from J, with 10 bases between. The CDR3 loop reads CASSSTGFNEKLFF. Written as DNA, the CDR3 is TGCGCCAGCAGCTCGACAGGATTTAATGAAAAACTGTTTTTT.

This chain connects TRBV5-5 to TRBJ2-2, with D maybe TRBD1 (6 bases). CDR1 is SGHKS and CDR2 is YYEKEE in the germline V gene (reference sequence). The ends were cut back, 3 bases at V and 1 base at J, with 13 bases in the middle. CDR3 length: 16 residues. In DNA form, the CDR3 reads TGTGCCAGCAGCTCCACCGGGACACTGAACACCGGGGAGCTGTTTTTT. This codes for CASSSTGTLNTGELFF.

The chain couples TRBV15 to TRBJ1-2; perhaps TRBD1 as D (5 bases). The CDR3 is 15 amino acids. Germline V gives CDR1 LNHNV, CDR2 YYDKDF (reference sequence). The V end was cut by 5 bases, the J end by 7 bases, with 20 bases between. The CDR3 region has the DNA TGTGCCACCAGCGGTGGGGCTTTGGTTGGTGGTGGCTACACCTTC. Protein product: CATSGGALVGGGYTF.

This clone appeared a single time. The chain combines TRBV24-1 with TRBJ2-2; 9 positions agree with TRBD1. The CDR3 length is 15 residues. CDR1 and CDR2 from the germline V gene are KGHDR and SFDVKD. Germline trimming cut 6 bases from V and 0 bases from J; bases unmatched to any gene: 1. CDR3: CATSWDRANTGELFF. The CDR3 DNA is TGTGCCACCAGTTGGGACAGGGCGAACACCGGGGAGCTGTTTTTT.

The CDR3 nucleotides are TGTGCCAGCAGTTTCGGTGGCGCCACAGATACGCAGTATTTT. It codes for CASSFGGATDTQYF. The chain links TRBV27 to TRBJ2-3; no reliable D call. CDR1 is MNHEY, CDR2 SMNVEV, per germline (reference sequence). V was cut by 3 bases and J by 2 bases, with 9 bases left in between. The CDR3 runs to 14 residues.

This chain connects TRBV29-1 to TRBJ1-2; tentatively, D is TRBD1 (6 bases). CDR1 and CDR2 from the germline V gene are SQVTM and ANQGSEA. This CDR3 is 15 amino acids long. The V and J ends lost 1 base and 3 bases respectively, with 15 bases between them. In DNA form, the CDR3 reads TGCAGCGTTGAAGGGAGAGGGGACAAGGACTATGGCTACACCTTC. Its protein is CSVEGRGDKDYGYTF.

V is TRBV30 and J is TRBJ1-6, with D perhaps TRBD1 (5 bases). Germline V gene sequence: CDR1 GTSNPN, CDR2 SVGIG (reference sequence). CDR3 length: 16 residues. V lost 4 bases and J lost 10, with 23 bases in between. In DNA form, the CDR3 reads TGTGCCTGGACCACCCCCGCAGGGTTAGAATACTCACCCCTCCACTTT. Residues: CAWTTPAGLEYSPLHF.

The chain carries TRBV3-1 (or the pseudogene TRBV3-2) and TRBJ2-2; no clear D. V was pared by 2 bases and J by 8 bases, with 6 bases between. There are 12 residues in the CDR3. In germline, CDR1 is LGHDT, CDR2 YNNKEL (reference sequence). This chain's CDR3 is CASSQYKGELFF. CDR3 DNA: TGTGCCAGCAGCCAATACAAAGGGGAGCTGTTTTTT.

This chain connects TRBV29-1 to TRBJ1-2; D may be TRBD1 (5 bases). Germline assignment: CDR1 SQVTM and CDR2 ANQGSEA. CDR3 length: 11 residues. V was trimmed by 7 bases and J by 4 bases, leaving 10 bases between them. The CDR3 DNA follows: TGCAGCGCCTTAGACAGCTATGGCTACACCTTC. Protein: CSALDSYGYTF.

V gene TRBV3-1 (or the pseudogene TRBV3-2) combines with J gene TRBJ1-3; D is unresolved. Germline loops: CDR1 LGHDT, CDR2 YNNKEL (reference sequence). The CDR3 length is 14 residues. Trimming cost V 2 bases and J 0 bases, with 5 bases left between them. The CDR3 reads CASSQTSSGNTIYF. The CDR3 bases are TGTGCCAGCAGCCAAACGTCCTCTGGAAACACCATATATTTT.

The genes are TRBV27 and TRBJ2-1, with D hard to call. From germline, CDR1 is MNHEY and CDR2 SMNVEV (reference sequence). V lost 6 bases, J lost 0 bases, and 12 bases lay in between. This CDR3 has 15 residues. The CDR3 is CASRTDASSYNEQFF. The CDR3 DNA sequence: TGTGCCAGCAGGACTGACGCGAGCTCCTACAATGAGCAGTTCTTC.

The chain employs TRBV24-1 and TRBJ1-5; D gene ambiguous. V was trimmed by 2 bases and J by 5 bases, leaving 3 bases between them. The V gene's germline CDR1 is KGHDR and CDR2 SFDVKD. The CDR3 has 12 amino acids. As DNA, the CDR3 is TGTGCCACCAGTGATTCGGATCAGCCCCAGCATTTT. This gives the protein CATSDSDQPQHF.

This clone has only one observation. The chain employs TRBV5-1 and TRBJ2-3, with TRBD2 matching over 9 bases. The CDR3 loop spans 18 amino acids. The J segment lost 0 bases and the V segment lost 4 bases, leaving 12 bases of the junction unmatched. CDR1 SGHRS and CDR2 YFSETQ come from the germline V gene. CDR3 nucleotide sequence: TGCGCCAGCAGCGTGGGTAGCGGGGGTCGTTCTAGCACAGATACGCAGTATTTT. Protein product: CASSVGSGGRSSTDTQYF.

This clone was counted a few times. The genes are TRBV5-1 and TRBJ1-2; D not resolved. Per germline, CDR1 SGHRS and CDR2 YFSETQ. CDR3 size: 14 residues. V lost 0 bases, J lost 3 bases, and 9 bases lay in between. In nucleotides, the CDR3 is TGCGCCAGCAGCTTGGATCGGACGGACTATGGCTACACCTTC. It codes for CASSLDRTDYGYTF.

J is TRBJ1-4 and V is TRBV7-8, with D tentatively TRBD1 (6 bases). Between the trimmed V and J ends, which lost 2 bases and 7 bases, there was a span of 17 bases. This CDR3 is built from 16 residues. Germline lookup yields CDR1 SGHVS and CDR2 FQNEAQ. The CDR3 sequence is CASSLQTGKRSEKLFF. The DNA of the CDR3 is TGTGCCAGCAGCTTACAAACAGGGAAGAGGAGTGAAAAACTGTTTTTT. The variable domain in full, with the rest retrieved from reference TRBV7-8 and TRBJ1-4, is GAGVSQSPRYKVAKRGQDVALRCDPISGHVSLFWYQQALGQGPEFLTYFQNEAQLDKSGLPSDRFFAERPEGSVSTLKIQRTQQEDSAVYLCASSLQTGKRSEKLFFGSGTQLSVL.

The chain couples TRBV2 to TRBJ2-7; D is perhaps TRBD1 or TRBD2 (7 bases each). V lost 7 bases and J 4 bases, leaving 17 bases between the germline ends. The CDR3 is 14 residues long. Germline assignment: CDR1 SNHLY and CDR2 FYNNEI. The CDR3 coding sequence is TGTGCCAGCAATTTCCAGGGGGGGAAATACGAGCAGTACTTC. Protein: CASNFQGGKYEQYF.

The gene calls are TRBV12-3 or TRBV12-4 and TRBJ2-1; D remains unclear. This CDR3 region has 12 residues. V lost 1 base and J lost 6, with 4 bases in between. CDR3 DNA: TGTGCCAGCAGTTTAGACTTCAATGAGCAGTTCTTC. Translated: CASSLDFNEQFF.

The chain carries TRBV11-2 and TRBJ1-3; unclear D gene. With 7 bases removed from V and 2 bases from J, the gap between germline ends came to 6 bases. CDR1 is SGHAT and CDR2 is FQNNGV in the germline V gene. The CDR3 has 12 residues. The CDR3 nucleotides are TGTGCCAGCAATCAGGCTGGAAACACCATATATTTT. Translating it yields CASNQAGNTIYF.

V usage is TRBV7-3 and J usage is TRBJ2-1; TRBD1 matches 7 bases. The CDR3 length is 14 residues. Germline V CDR1 and CDR2: SGHTA, FQGTGA. The J segment lost 6 bases and the V segment lost 5 bases, leaving 7 bases of the junction unmatched. Here the CDR3 DNA reads TGTGCCAGCAGCGCAACAGGGGCGGGCAATGAGCAGTTCTTC. Protein product: CASSATGAGNEQFF.

V is TRBV7-9 and J is TRBJ2-5, with 8 bases matching TRBD2. The germline CDR1 and CDR2 sequences are SEHNR and FQNEAQ (reference sequence). The CDR3 length is 14 residues. J lost 0 bases, V lost 7 bases, and 4 bases had no gene match. In nucleotides, the CDR3 is TGTGCCAGCACCGTGGGACTAGACCAAGAGACCCAGTACTTC. This sequence encodes CASTVGLDQETQYF. The variable domain in full, with the rest retrieved from reference TRBV7-9 and TRBJ2-5, is DTGVSQNPRHKITKRGQNVTFRCDPISEHNRLYWYRQTLGQGPEFLTYFQNEAQLEKSRLLSDRFSAERPKGSFSTLEIQRTEQGDSAMYLCASTVGLDQETQYFGPGTRLLVL.

The V gene is TRBV12-3 or TRBV12-4, the J gene TRBJ1-4, with a weak D call TRBD1 (5 bases). The V end was cut by 6 bases, the J end by 15 bases, with 17 bases between. The CDR3 totals 12 residues. The CDR3, as DNA: TGTGCCAGCAGGCCAAACTCGGGGGGAGTGTTTTTT. Translation gives CASRPNSGGVFF.

The V and J genes are TRBV2 and TRBJ2-1, with D unclear. The V and J ends lost 3 bases and 3 bases respectively, with 9 bases between them. The CDR3 has 14 residues. Germline V lookup: CDR1 SNHLY, CDR2 FYNNEI. DNA for the CDR3: TGTGCCAGCAGTGAGGAAAAGGGCTACAATGAGCAGTTCTTC. It is translated as CASSEEKGYNEQFF.

The rearrangement links TRBV2 to TRBJ2-5; D is unclear. With 8 bases removed from V and 5 bases from J, the gap between germline ends came to 15 bases. CDR3 length: 13 residues. Germline V lookup: CDR1 SNHLY, CDR2 FYNNEI. CDR3 coding DNA: TGTGCCAGCCACCTCCTTGTGGGCGAGACCCAGTACTTC. It specifies CASHLLVGETQYF.